The 24 T cell receptor beta chains listed next were all sequenced from one sample in a study of T-cell memory formation after mild COVID-19. TCRdb processed the 5' RACE reads anew with MiXCR; each CDR3 protein has one entry. The sample records approximately 230,000 distinct CDR3 sequences, around 15% being singletons. Input material: PBMCs or a T cell subset sorted from them (not recorded which). Source of these receptors: a man between 18 and 35 years old who had mild COVID-19 (a few samples of this study predate the infection). Cell type and time point are not known.

This clonotype was seen only a few times. V is TRBV7-2 and J is TRBJ2-5; TRBD2 is a possible D gene (6 bases). The CDR3 contains 15 residues. Trimming left V 1 base short and J 5 bases short, with 14 bases between. The germline gives CDR1 SGHTA, CDR2 FQGNSA. CDR3 bases: TGTGCCAGCAGCTTAGTCTTAGGTCGGGGGGAGACCCAGTACTTC. Translation: CASSLVLGRGETQYF.

This chain uses TRBV12-3 or TRBV12-4 with TRBJ2-2; 13 nucleotides agree with TRBD2. CDR3 length: 19 amino acids. V gave up 2 bases and J gave up 0 bases; unmatched junction bases: 6. The CDR3 region is CASSLTPGLAGTNTGELFF. As DNA, the CDR3 is TGTGCCAGCAGTTTAACCCCGGGACTAGCGGGGACGAACACCGGGGAGCTGTTTTTT.

The chain couples TRBV6-5 to TRBJ2-3; no clear D. Trimming left V 6 bases short and J 4 bases short, with 8 bases between. Germline loops: CDR1 MNHEY, CDR2 SVGAGI. The CDR3 totals 12 residues. As DNA, the CDR3 is TGTGCCAGCAGGACCGTGGCAGATACGCAGTATTTT. It codes for CASRTVADTQYF.

This clonotype was detected ten times or more. The chain has TRBV4-1 and TRBJ1-4; D unresolved. V lost 6 bases and J lost 0, with 11 bases in between. Germline CDR1 and CDR2: MGHRA and YSYEKL. The CDR3 is 15 amino acids. CDR3 sequence reads: CASRATWATNEKLFF. Written as DNA, the CDR3 is TGCGCCAGCAGGGCAACGTGGGCAACTAATGAAAAACTGTTTTTT.

The chain has TRBV27 and TRBJ1-4; perhaps TRBD1 as D (5 bases). Trimming stripped 3 bases from V and 8 bases from J, with 10 bases between. Germline V gene sequence: CDR1 MNHEY, CDR2 SMNVEV (reference sequence). CDR3 length: 13 amino acids. The CDR3 DNA reads as TGTGCCAGCAGTTTTCCCGGGACCGAAAAACTGTTTTTT. Amino acids: CASSFPGTEKLFF.

This clonotype was counted a few times. The rearrangement joins TRBV7-6 to TRBJ2-3, with TRBD2 identical over 9 bases. CDR3 size: 16 residues. Germline V CDR1 and CDR2: SGHVS, FNYEAQ. The V and J ends lost 1 base and 4 bases, in that order; junction bases with no gene match: 6. The CDR3 DNA reads TGTGCCAGCAGCTTAGAGTGGCGGGGGGGCCCAGATACGCAGTATTTT. It specifies CASSLEWRGGPDTQYF.

This CDR3 reads CASSFAGAQETQYF. CDR3 nucleotide sequence: TGTGCCAGCAGCTTTGCGGGGGCCCAAGAGACCCAGTACTTC. V gene TRBV7-3 combines with J gene TRBJ2-5; D might be TRBD2 (7 bases). This CDR3 is 14 amino acids long. The germline V gene encodes CDR1 SGHTA and CDR2 FQGTGA. V shed 3 bases and J shed 1 base, with 9 bases lying between them.

This chain connects TRBV18 to TRBJ2-5, with 9 bases matching TRBD2. V trimming: 0 bases; J trimming: 1 base; junction bases outside the gene matches: 3. There are 16 residues in the CDR3. Germline V gene lookup returns CDR1 KGHSH and CDR2 LQKENI. CDR3 sequence (DNA): TGTGCCAGCTCACCACCGGCGGGGGGGATCCAAGAGACCCAGTACTTC. This translates into CASSPPAGGIQETQYF. Drawing the rest from reference TRBV18 and TRBJ2-5, the complete variable domain is NAGVMQNPRHLVRRRGQEARLRCSPMKGHSHVYWYRQLPEEGLKFMVYLQKENIIDESGMPKERFSAEFPKEGPSILRIQQVVRGDSAAYFCASSPPAGGIQETQYFGPGTRLLVL.

The V gene is TRBV7-2, the J gene TRBJ1-1, with D unclear. Germline-derived CDR1 and CDR2 are SGHTA and FQGNSA. There are 15 residues in the CDR3. V dropped 4 bases and J dropped 5 bases, with 17 bases sitting between them. CDR3 in DNA: TGTGCCAGCAGCTCCAGTGGTTTAGGGCAAACTGAAGCTTTCTTT. The encoded protein is CASSSSGLGQTEAFF.

The chain is built from TRBV29-1 and TRBJ1-1; 7 bases fit TRBD1. The germline CDR1 and CDR2 sequences are SQVTM and ANQGSEA. CDR3 size: 13 residues. V shed 6 bases, J shed 4 bases, and the junction held 8 bases outside the gene matches. CDR3: CSVLPTGPTEAFF. CDR3 coding DNA: TGCAGCGTGTTACCGACAGGGCCCACTGAAGCTTTCTTT.

The rearrangement links TRBV4-1 to TRBJ2-7; a weak D match, TRBD1 (7 bases). Germline assignment: CDR1 MGHRA and CDR2 YSYEKL. The CDR3 length is 15 residues. Between the trimmed V and J ends, which lost 1 base and 9 bases, there was a span of 19 bases. CDR3 coding DNA: TGCGCCAGCAGCCAAGGGGCCGCGGGGACAGTTTGGCAGTACTTC. Translation gives CASSQGAAGTVWQYF.

The chain employs TRBV5-6 and TRBJ2-5, with 8 bases matching TRBD1. CDR1 and CDR2 from the germline V gene are SGHDT and YYEEEE. This CDR3 has 13 amino acids. The junction had 6 bases not matched to a gene; V was cut back by 0 bases and J by 11 bases. DNA of the CDR3: TGTGCCAGCAGCTTGGAACAGGGGGGATCTCAGTACTTC. This gives the protein CASSLEQGGSQYF.

This clonotype was seen only a few times. J is TRBJ1-1 and V is TRBV20-1, with a possible D match to TRBD1 (6 bases). Germline CDR1 DFQATT, CDR2 SNEGSKA (reference sequence). There are 14 residues in the CDR3. The V and J ends lost 3 bases and 1 base respectively, with 12 bases between them. CDR3 nucleotides: TGCAGTGCTAGGGCGGGGGGCAAGAACACTGAAGCTTTCTTT. Protein sequence: CSARAGGKNTEAFF.

The gene calls are TRBV20-1 and TRBJ1-1; 10 bases agree with TRBD1. Germline-derived CDR1 and CDR2 are DFQATT and SNEGSKA (reference sequence). This CDR3 region has 15 residues. V shed 1 base, J shed 5 bases, and the junction held 7 bases outside the gene matches. CDR3 loop: CSARGTGGWETEAFF. CDR3 DNA: TGCAGTGCTAGAGGGACAGGGGGATGGGAGACTGAAGCTTTCTTT.

This clonotype was recorded a few times. This chain links TRBV18 with TRBJ2-1, with D tentatively TRBD2 (5 bases). The V and J ends lost 3 bases and 7 bases respectively, with 10 bases between them. Germline CDR1 KGHSH, CDR2 LQKENI. This CDR3 has 13 amino acids. CDR3 bases: TGTGCCAGCTCACCCGGACTCGAAAATGAGCAGTTCTTC. This translates into CASSPGLENEQFF.

This clonotype was recorded many times. The chain carries TRBV10-2 and TRBJ2-7; the D is unclear. Germline CDR1 is WSHSY and CDR2 is SAAADI. The CDR3 runs 12 residues. The V and J ends lost 7 bases and 6 bases respectively, with 13 bases between them. CDR3 coding DNA: TGCGCCAGCACTCCCCAGGAGCCCGAGCAGTACTTC. This gives the protein CASTPQEPEQYF.

The chain joins TRBV5-1 to TRBJ1-2; D is undetermined. V was shortened by 1 base and J by 2 bases, with 6 bases between the two germline ends. The CDR3 totals 13 residues. Germline V CDR1 and CDR2: SGHRS, YFSETQ. Here the CDR3 DNA reads TGCGCCAGCAGCTTGCTACAGAACTATGGCTACACCTTC. It specifies CASSLLQNYGYTF.

This clonotype was recorded a few times. V gene TRBV24-1 combines with J gene TRBJ1-2; 9 nucleotides align to TRBD1. The CDR3 runs to 14 residues. Germline V gene sequence: CDR1 KGHDR, CDR2 SFDVKD. After removal of 3 bases from V and 8 bases from J, the junction contained 6 bases not matched to a gene. In DNA form, the CDR3 reads TGTGCCACCAGTGATCTTGGGACAGGGAGCGGCTACACCTTC. As protein: CATSDLGTGSGYTF.

V is TRBV12-3 or TRBV12-4 and J is TRBJ2-1, with 9 bases lining up with TRBD2. This CDR3 spans 13 amino acids. With 6 bases clipped from V and 8 bases from J, the junction kept 5 bases outside the gene matches. DNA for the CDR3: TGTGCCAGCAGCACCAGACTAGCGGATGAGCAGTTCTTC. Its protein is CASSTRLADEQFF.

J is TRBJ2-5 and V is TRBV29-1; no definite D call. Trimming took off 8 bases at V and 0 bases at J, with 10 bases between the two ends. CDR1 is SQVTM, CDR2 ANQGSEA, per germline. This CDR3 has 12 amino acids. The CDR3 loop is CSFSVNQETQYF. The CDR3 region has the DNA TGCAGCTTTTCAGTAAACCAAGAGACCCAGTACTTC.

This clonotype has only a few counts. The chain is built from TRBV29-1 and TRBJ2-5; D gene uncertain. Trimming stripped 5 bases from V and 5 bases from J, with 9 bases between. Germline V lookup: CDR1 SQVTM, CDR2 ANQGSEA. The CDR3 totals 11 residues. In DNA form, the CDR3 reads TGCAGCGTTAGGGTCTGGGAGACCCAGTACTTC. It codes for CSVRVWETQYF.

The chain carries TRBV14 and TRBJ2-5; no clear D. Per the germline V gene, CDR1 is SGHDN and CDR2 is FVKESK. The CDR3 is 12 residues long. Trimming took 4 bases from V and 5 from J, leaving 8 bases between them. In nucleotides, the CDR3 is TGTGCCAGCAGCCCAAGACACGAGACCCAGTACTTC. Translated, it gives CASSPRHETQYF.

This clonotype has a handful of counts. The chain recombines TRBV2 with TRBJ2-1; maybe TRBD1 (6 bases). Germline loops: CDR1 SNHLY, CDR2 FYNNEI. The CDR3 is 14 residues long. V was trimmed by 6 bases and J by 0 bases, leaving 9 bases between them. CDR3 in amino acids: CASSGTSSYNEQFF. The CDR3 coding sequence is TGTGCCAGCAGCGGGACAAGCTCCTACAATGAGCAGTTCTTC.

This clonotype has just a few counts. The rearrangement uses TRBV18 and TRBJ2-3; D is perhaps TRBD2 (7 bases). With 0 bases removed from V and 4 bases from J, the gap between germline ends came to 11 bases. Germline-derived CDR1 and CDR2 are KGHSH and LQKENI. The CDR3 sequence is 15 residues long. CDR3 nucleotide sequence: TGTGCCAGCTCACCACCGACGGGGGGCGCAGATACGCAGTATTTT. It specifies CASSPPTGGADTQYF. Variable domain in full (rest from reference TRBV18 and TRBJ2-3): NAGVMQNPRHLVRRRGQEARLRCSPMKGHSHVYWYRQLPEEGLKFMVYLQKENIIDESGMPKERFSAEFPKEGPSILRIQQVVRGDSAAYFCASSPPTGGADTQYFGPGTRLTVL.